Listed here are 26 T cell receptor beta chains from one sample, sequenced in a study of CD8+CD57+ T cells in acquired aplastic anemia. TCR beta VDJ and CDR3 profiling used genomic DNA as template. TCRdb re-derived calls from the reads in MiXCR, one entry per CDR3 protein. The repertoire consists of 200,000 or so distinct CDR3 sequences, with 65% occurring once and the leading ten covering roughly three fifths. Previously, flow cytometry had revealed CD8+CD57+ cell expansion in the patients chosen for sequencing. The material sequenced was sorted CD4+, CD8+, or CD8+CD57+ T cells (not recorded which) from PBMCs. These receptors all come from a human donor with aplastic anemia.

This clonotype was found a few times. The V and J genes are TRBV15 and TRBJ1-6, with TRBD1 identical over 8 bases. This CDR3 comprises 16 residues. Germline V CDR1 and CDR2: LNHNV, YYDKDF (reference sequence). Unmatched junction bases numbered 4, after V lost 0 bases and J lost 6 bases. The CDR3 DNA reads as TGTGCCACCAGCAGAGATTTAGACAGGGGTAATTCACCCCTCCACTTT. Protein sequence: CATSRDLDRGNSPLHF.

This clonotype has more than one count but fewer than ten. CDR3 sequence: CASSLTVTAYNSPLHF. CDR3 in DNA: TGCGCCAGCAGCCTGACAGTTACCGCCTATAATTCACCCCTCCACTTT. The genes are TRBV5-1 and TRBJ1-6, with D possibly matching TRBD1 (5 bases). Germline CDR1 reads SGHRS; CDR2 reads YFSETQ. V was trimmed by 4 bases and J by 2 bases, leaving 13 bases between them. This CDR3 has 16 amino acids.

This clonotype was found many times. The rearrangement joins TRBV4-2 to TRBJ2-5; 14 nucleotides agree with TRBD2. The germline V gene has CDR1 LGHNA and CDR2 YNFKEQ. The length of the CDR3 is 17 residues. The trim removed 3 bases at V and 2 bases at J, leaving 5 bases unmatched. This CDR3 is CASSHPGLAGEQETQYF. Written as DNA, the CDR3 is TGTGCCAGCAGCCACCCGGGACTAGCGGGGGAGCAAGAGACCCAGTACTTC.

The V gene is TRBV10-3, the J gene TRBJ1-1; TRBD1 is a possible D gene (6 bases). The V gene's germline CDR1 is ENHRY and CDR2 SYGVKD. There are 14 residues in the CDR3. V lost 4 bases and J 6 bases, leaving 15 bases between the germline ends. The CDR3 sequence is CAISGGGEVAEAFF. In nucleotides, the CDR3 is TGTGCCATCAGTGGAGGGGGGGAGGTAGCTGAAGCTTTCTTT.

CDR3 residues: CAWTSGQNNEQFF. CDR3 nucleotides: TGTGCCTGGACTAGCGGACAAAACAATGAGCAGTTCTTC. The rearrangement links TRBV30 to TRBJ2-1, with TRBD2 matching 7 bases. Trimming at V came to 4 bases and at J to 5 bases, leaving 5 bases not matched to a gene. CDR1 and CDR2 from the germline V gene are GTSNPN and SVGIG (reference sequence). This CDR3 is built from 13 residues.

This chain links TRBV2 with TRBJ2-7, with D perhaps matching TRBD2 (6 bases). Near its end, the DNA agrees better with TRBJ2-1, so the J call may be wrong. CDR1 is SNHLY, CDR2 FYNNEI, per germline. There are 15 residues in the CDR3. Here the CDR3 DNA reads TGTGCCAGCAGTGCCAATTTGGGACTTTCCAATGAGCAGTTCTTC. It yields the protein CASSANLGLSNEQFF.

Notes on this clonotype: The junction differs from germline at one of its ends, possibly a read error. The CDR3 loop reads CATSRDGQGNQPQHF. CDR3 coding DNA: TGTGCCACCAGCAGAGATGGCCAGGGGAATCAGCCCCAGCATTTC. V is TRBV15 and J is TRBJ1-5; D is perhaps TRBD1 (6 bases). CDR3 length: 15 residues. CDR1 and CDR2 from the germline V gene are LNHNV and YYDKDF (reference sequence).

This CDR3 reads CASSFGGVVLFF. As DNA, the CDR3 is TGTGCCAGCAGTTTTGGGGGAGTAGTACTGTTTTTT. This chain uses TRBV2 with TRBJ1-4; tentative D call: TRBD1 (5 bases). Looked up from germline, CDR1 is SNHLY and CDR2 is FYNNEI. This CDR3 has 12 amino acids. V was shortened by 5 bases and J by 13 bases, with 14 bases between the two germline ends. Looking up the rest from reference TRBV2 and TRBJ1-4 gives the full variable domain: EPEVTQTPSHQVTQMGQEVILRCVPISNHLYFYWYRQILGQKVEFLVSFYNNEISEKSEIFDDQFSVERPDGSNFTLKIRSTKLEDSAMYFCASSFGGVVLFFGSGTQLSVL.

This clonotype was counted a few times. The gene calls are TRBV5-1 and TRBJ2-1; perhaps TRBD1 as D (5 bases). Germline V CDR1 and CDR2: SGHRS, YFSETQ. CDR3 length: 14 residues. Trimming stripped 0 bases from V and 9 bases from J, with 13 bases between. CDR3: CASSLAGDQGEQFF. In DNA, the CDR3 is TGCGCCAGCAGCTTGGCCGGTGACCAGGGTGAGCAGTTCTTC.

Ten or more counts support this clonotype. The rearrangement uses TRBV5-1 and TRBJ1-2; 8 positions agree with TRBD1. The CDR3 contains 16 residues. V shed 4 bases, J shed 8 bases, and the junction held 16 bases outside the gene matches. The germline CDR1 and CDR2 sequences are SGHRS and YFSETQ. The CDR3 loop reads CASSPGGLDRADGYTF. CDR3 coding DNA: TGCGCCAGCAGCCCCGGAGGTTTGGACAGGGCCGACGGCTACACCTTC. Looking up the rest from reference TRBV5-1 and TRBJ1-2 gives the full variable domain: KAGVTQTPRYLIKTRGQQVTLSCSPISGHRSVSWYQQTPGQGLQFLFEYFSETQRNKGNFPGRFSGRQFSNSRSEMNVSTLELGDSALYLCASSPGGLDRADGYTFGSGTRLTVV.

The V gene is TRBV7-2, the J gene TRBJ2-7, with D possibly being TRBD1 or TRBD2 (6 bases each). Trimming cost V 7 bases and J 5 bases, with 21 bases left between them. Per germline, CDR1 SGHTA and CDR2 FQGNSA. This CDR3 has 15 residues. The CDR3 DNA reads as TGTGCCAGCAACCCAAGGTCGGGGGCGTTCCACGAGCAGTACTTC. Its translation: CASNPRSGAFHEQYF.

The chain links TRBV7-9 to TRBJ1-1; D possibly corresponds to TRBD1 (5 bases). Per the germline V gene, CDR1 is SEHNR and CDR2 is FQNEAQ (reference sequence). Trimming pared 5 bases from V and 0 bases from J, leaving 10 bases between. The CDR3 length is 14 residues. The CDR3 sequence is CASSPLTVNTEAFF. The CDR3 DNA sequence: TGTGCCAGCAGCCCCTTGACAGTGAACACTGAAGCTTTCTTT.

The genes are TRBV2 and TRBJ1-1; 9 nucleotides align to TRBD1. This CDR3 spans 14 amino acids. V was pared by 1 base and J by 7 bases, with 4 bases of the junction left unmatched. Germline V gives CDR1 SNHLY, CDR2 FYNNEI. The CDR3 here is CASSEGDRAFEAFF. The CDR3 nucleotides read TGTGCCAGCAGTGAAGGGGACAGGGCATTTGAAGCTTTCTTT. Full variable domain (outside the CDR3, taken from reference TRBV2 and TRBJ1-1): EPEVTQTPSHQVTQMGQEVILRCVPISNHLYFYWYRQILGQKVEFLVSFYNNEISEKSEIFDDQFSVERPDGSNFTLKIRSTKLEDSAMYFCASSEGDRAFEAFFGQGTRLTVV.

V is TRBV7-9 and J is TRBJ2-1; unclear D gene. The CDR3 consists of 13 residues. Per germline, CDR1 SEHNR and CDR2 FQNEAQ (reference sequence). V was pared by 1 base and J by 8 bases, with 9 bases between. The DNA for the CDR3 is TGTGCCAGCAGCTTAGGGACGGTTTATGAGCAGTTCTTC. This translates into CASSLGTVYEQFF.

V and J are TRBV24-1 and TRBJ2-7; D not resolved. In germline, CDR1 is KGHDR, CDR2 SFDVKD. V lost 9 bases, J lost 4 bases, and 12 bases lay in between. The CDR3 sequence is 12 residues long. The CDR3 here is CATSGQNYEQYF. The CDR3, as DNA: TGTGCCACCTCGGGTCAGAATTACGAGCAGTACTTC.

This chain links TRBV7-2 with TRBJ2-5; 7 nucleotides match TRBD2. The CDR3 extends over 14 amino acids. J gave up 2 bases and V 5 bases, and 5 bases lay outside the gene matches. Germline V CDR1 and CDR2: SGHTA, FQGNSA. The CDR3 nucleotides read TGTGCCAGCAGCCCCGGGGGGAATCAAGAGACCCAGTACTTC. Protein sequence: CASSPGGNQETQYF.

This chain uses TRBV5-6 with TRBJ2-3, with D unresolved. Trimming took 4 bases from V and 12 from J, leaving 18 bases between them. Germline-derived CDR1 and CDR2 are SGHDT and YYEEEE. This CDR3 is built from 13 residues. Here the CDR3 reads CASSASDPPAQYF. The DNA of the CDR3 is TGTGCCAGCAGCGCTTCCGACCCCCCAGCACAGTATTTT.

J is TRBJ2-5 and V is TRBV9, with a tentative D call TRBD2 (6 bases). Germline CDR1 is SGDLS and CDR2 is YYNGEE. V was shortened by 4 bases and J by 4 bases, with 11 bases between the two germline ends. The CDR3 runs to 13 residues. The CDR3 is CASSLGTLETQYF. Written as DNA, the CDR3 is TGTGCCAGCAGCCTGGGGACTCTAGAGACCCAGTACTTC.

This clonotype was detected once. The V call is TRBV5-6, the J call TRBJ2-7; TRBD1 aligns across 8 bases. The V gene's germline CDR1 is SGHDT and CDR2 YYEEEE. The CDR3 runs to 14 residues. J gave up 5 bases and V 4 bases, and 8 bases lay outside the gene matches. The CDR3 sequence: CASSLKDRVDEQYF. The CDR3 bases are TGTGCCAGCAGCCTCAAGGACAGGGTGGACGAGCAGTACTTC.

The sample holds many counts of this clonotype. This chain connects TRBV10-3 to TRBJ2-5; D unresolved. The V gene lost 2 bases and the J gene lost 1 base, with 11 bases spanning the gap. This CDR3 is built from 15 residues. In germline, CDR1 is ENHRY, CDR2 SYGVKD. In nucleotides, the CDR3 is TGTGCCATCAGTGAGGGGAAGGCAGTCCAAGAGACCCAGTACTTC. Its translation is CAISEGKAVQETQYF.

This clonotype has a single count. The chain uses TRBV11-2 and TRBJ1-1; D remains ambiguous. Germline CDR1 SGHAT, CDR2 FQNNGV. This CDR3 comprises 13 residues. Trimming took off 5 bases at V and 5 bases at J, with 12 bases between the two ends. The CDR3 is CASSLNLGTEAFF. CDR3 nucleotides: TGTGCCAGCAGCCTGAATCTGGGGACTGAAGCTTTCTTT. Combining the CDR3 with reference TRBV11-2 and TRBJ1-1 gives the whole variable domain EAGVAQSPRYKIIEKRQSVAFWCNPISGHATLYWYQQILGQGPKLLIQFQNNGVVDDSQLPKDRFSAERLKGVDSTLKIQPAKLEDSAVYLCASSLNLGTEAFFGQGTRLTVV.

This sequence joins TRBV7-2 and TRBJ1-5, with unresolved D. Germline V gene data show CDR1 as SGHTA and CDR2 as FQGNSA. Deletions cut 0 bases from V and 6 bases from J, with 6 bases between. CDR3 length: 13 amino acids. The CDR3 coding sequence is TGTACCAGCAGCTTAGCCAGGTCTCAGCCCCAGCATTTT. Amino acid sequence: CTSSLARSQPQHF. The full variable domain, with the rest looked up from reference TRBV7-2 and TRBJ1-5, is GAGVSQSPSNKVTEKGKDVELRCDPISGHTALYWYRQSLGQGLEFLIYFQGNSAPDKSGLPSDRFSAERTGGSVSTLTIQRTQQEDSAVYLCTSSLARSQPQHFGDGTRLSIL.

The chain uses TRBV14 and TRBJ1-6, with D unresolved. Germline assignment: CDR1 SGHDN and CDR2 FVKESK. CDR3 length equals 16 residues. V lost 3 bases and J lost 5, with 14 bases in between. The CDR3 loop is CASSHNHLPDNSPLHF. CDR3 sequence (DNA): TGTGCCAGCAGCCATAACCACCTGCCCGATAATTCACCCCTCCACTTT.

There are a few counts of this clonotype. The conserved closing phenylalanine or tryptophan is absent in this CDR3, likely reflecting a read error. The DNA is omitted, as the CDR3 cannot be located on it reliably, and the CDR3 follows TCRdb's listing. This rearrangement joins TRBV29-1 to TRBJ1-1. Germline V gives CDR1 SQVTM, CDR2 ANQGSEA. Inclusive of both ends, the CDR3 amounts to 9 amino acids. The chain's CDR3 is CRPERREGN.

V is TRBV11-2 and J is TRBJ2-5; 9 bases line up with TRBD1. The CDR3 runs to 13 residues. From germline, CDR1 is SGHAT and CDR2 FQNNGV. J was trimmed by 5 bases and V by 5 bases; bases with no gene match: 3. The CDR3 DNA sequence: TGTGCCAGCAGCATCGGGACAGGGGAGACCCAGTACTTC. Translation gives CASSIGTGETQYF.

This clonotype came up a few times. The V call is TRBV12-3 or TRBV12-4, the J call TRBJ2-7; D is unclear. Deletions cut 1 base from V and 5 bases from J, with 12 bases between. The CDR3 consists of 14 residues. CDR3 residues: CASSLGEQVHEQYF. Here the CDR3 DNA reads TGTGCCAGCAGTTTAGGCGAGCAGGTCCACGAGCAGTACTTC.